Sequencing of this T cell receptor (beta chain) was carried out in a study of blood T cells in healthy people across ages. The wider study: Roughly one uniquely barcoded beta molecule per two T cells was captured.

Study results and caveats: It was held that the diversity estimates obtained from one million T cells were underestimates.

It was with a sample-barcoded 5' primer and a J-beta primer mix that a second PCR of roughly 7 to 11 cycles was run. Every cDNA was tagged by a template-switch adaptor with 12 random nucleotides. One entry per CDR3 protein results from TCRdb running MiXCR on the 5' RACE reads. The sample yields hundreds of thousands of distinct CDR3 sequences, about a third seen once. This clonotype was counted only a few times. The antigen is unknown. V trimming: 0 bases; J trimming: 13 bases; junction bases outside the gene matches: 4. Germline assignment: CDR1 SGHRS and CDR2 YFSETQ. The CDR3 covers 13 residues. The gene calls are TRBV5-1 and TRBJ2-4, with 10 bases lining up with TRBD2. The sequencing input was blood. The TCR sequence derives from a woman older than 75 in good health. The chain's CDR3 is CASSLGAGGHQYF. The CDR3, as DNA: TGCGCCAGCAGCTTGGGAGCGGGGGGGCACCAGTACTTC.